The clone carrying this T cell receptor beta chain was seen many times. The CDR3 length is 12 residues. Trimming stripped 8 bases from V and 9 bases from J, with 14 bases between. Looked up from germline, CDR1 is MGHDK and CDR2 is SYGVNS. The record originates from a study of molecular identifiers for immune sequencing clone quantification. TCRdb analysed the PCR reads with MiXCR anew, one entry per CDR3 protein. The sample has roughly 630,000 distinct CDR3 sequences; about 25% are singletons. This TCR was recovered from a human donor in good health. Some libraries in this study had Jurkat cell RNA spiked in. Sequenced input: naive CD8+ T cells from blood, with Jurkat cell RNA spiked in. Subset described: FACS-sorted CD8+CD4-CCR7+CD45RA+ naive T cells. J is TRBJ2-1 and V is TRBV25-1; TRBD1 might be the D (5 bases). The CDR3 loop reads CASSGQGPEQFF. CDR3 bases: TGTGCCAGCTCAGGGCAGGGCCCTGAGCAGTTCTTC.